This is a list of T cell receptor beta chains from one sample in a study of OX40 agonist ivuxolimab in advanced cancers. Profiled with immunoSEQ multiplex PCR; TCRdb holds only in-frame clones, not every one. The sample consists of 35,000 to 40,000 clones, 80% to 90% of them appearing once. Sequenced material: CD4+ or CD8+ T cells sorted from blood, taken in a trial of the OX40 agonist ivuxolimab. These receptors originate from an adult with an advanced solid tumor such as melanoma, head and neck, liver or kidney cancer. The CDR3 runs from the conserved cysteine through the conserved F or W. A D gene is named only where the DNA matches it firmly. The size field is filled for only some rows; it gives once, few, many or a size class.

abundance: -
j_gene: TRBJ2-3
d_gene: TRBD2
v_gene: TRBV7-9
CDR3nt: TGTGCCAGCAGCTTAAGAAGCGGGGGGAGCACAGATACGCAGTATTTT
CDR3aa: CASSLRSGGSTDTQYF

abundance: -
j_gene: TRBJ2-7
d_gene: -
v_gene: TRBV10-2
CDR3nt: TGCGCCAGCAAAGAAGGGTCCCTATTCTACGAGCAGTACTTC
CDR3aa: CASKEGSLFYEQYF

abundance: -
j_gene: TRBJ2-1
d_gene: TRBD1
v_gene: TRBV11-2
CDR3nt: TGTGCCAGCAGCCCGGGACAGCTCAACAATGAGCAGTTCTTC
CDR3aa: CASSPGQLNNEQFF

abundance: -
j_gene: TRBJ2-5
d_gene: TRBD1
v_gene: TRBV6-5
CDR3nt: TGTGCCAGCAGTTTTTTCGGGACAGGGGGTCGGGAGACCCAGTACTTC
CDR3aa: CASSFFGTGGRETQYF

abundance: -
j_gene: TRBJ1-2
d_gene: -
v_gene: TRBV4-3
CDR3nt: TGCGCCAGCAGCCCATCGGGCAGGAGCTACTATGGCTACACCTTC
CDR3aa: CASSPSGRSYYGYTF

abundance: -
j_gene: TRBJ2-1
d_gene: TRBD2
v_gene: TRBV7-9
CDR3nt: TGTGCCAGCAGCCTCAGCGGGGGGCCTTACAATGAGCAGTTCTTC
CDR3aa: CASSLSGGPYNEQFF

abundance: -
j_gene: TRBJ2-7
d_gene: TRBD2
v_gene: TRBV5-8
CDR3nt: TGTGCCAGCAGCTTGGTTGGGGGGGCCTACGAGCAGTACTTC
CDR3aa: CASSLVGGAYEQYF

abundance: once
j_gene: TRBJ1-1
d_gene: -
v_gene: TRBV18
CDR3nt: TGTGCCAGCTCCTATCTAAGGTACACTGAAGCTTTCTTT
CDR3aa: CASSYLRYTEAFF

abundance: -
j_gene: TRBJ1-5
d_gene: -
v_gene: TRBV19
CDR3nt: TGTGCCAGTAGTATGGAGGCGAGCGGCAATCAGCCCCAGCATTTT
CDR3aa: CASSMEASGNQPQHF

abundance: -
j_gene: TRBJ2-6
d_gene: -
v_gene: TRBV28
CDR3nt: TGTGCCAGCAGTTTCGGGGGAGCTGGGGCCAACGTCCTGACTTTC
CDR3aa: CASSFGGAGANVLTF

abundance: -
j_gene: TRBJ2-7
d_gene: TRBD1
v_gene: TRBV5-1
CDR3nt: TGCGCCAGCAGCTGGGGACAGGACTACGAGCAGTACTTC
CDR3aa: CASSWGQDYEQYF

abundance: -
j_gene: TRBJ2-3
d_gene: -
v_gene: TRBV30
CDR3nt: TGTGCCTGGAGTTGGGGGGATCGCACAGATACGCAGTATTTT
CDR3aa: CAWSWGDRTDTQYF

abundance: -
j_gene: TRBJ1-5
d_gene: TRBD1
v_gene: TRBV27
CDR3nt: TGTGCCAGCAGGGGGACAGGGGATCAGCCCCAGCATTTT
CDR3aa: CASRGTGDQPQHF

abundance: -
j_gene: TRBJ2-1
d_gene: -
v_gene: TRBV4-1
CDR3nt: TGCGCCAGCAGCCAAGTTTCAGGGGAGGAGCAGTTCTTC
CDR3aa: CASSQVSGEEQFF

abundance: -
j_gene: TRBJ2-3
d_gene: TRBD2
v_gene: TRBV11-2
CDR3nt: TGTGCCAGCAGCTTAGATCTTTTCGGACTAGCGGGGGAGACAGATACGCAGTATTTT
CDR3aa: CASSLDLFGLAGETDTQYF

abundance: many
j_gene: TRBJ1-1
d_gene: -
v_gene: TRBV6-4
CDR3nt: TGTGCCAGCAGTGAATATGGGGGATCGGCTGTAGCTAACACTGAAGCTTTCTTT
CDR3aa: CASSEYGGSAVANTEAFF

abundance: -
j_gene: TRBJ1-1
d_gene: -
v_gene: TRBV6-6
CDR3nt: TGTGCCAGCAGTTACTCTTTTGTGTCCTGGGGCACTGAAGCTTTCTTT
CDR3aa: CASSYSFVSWGTEAFF

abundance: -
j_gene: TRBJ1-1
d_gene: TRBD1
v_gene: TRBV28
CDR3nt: TGTGCCAGCAGTAAGGACAGGGGGCGAGGGACTGAAGCTTTCTTT
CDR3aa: CASSKDRGRGTEAFF

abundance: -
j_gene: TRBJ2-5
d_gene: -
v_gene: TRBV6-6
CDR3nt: TGTGCCAGCAGTTACTCGATGGAGACCCAGTACTTC
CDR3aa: CASSYSMETQYF

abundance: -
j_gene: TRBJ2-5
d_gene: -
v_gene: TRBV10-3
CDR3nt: TGTGCCATCAGTGAACCAATGGCGGGCGGCTTCTACCAAGAGACCCAGTACTTC
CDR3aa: CAISEPMAGGFYQETQYF

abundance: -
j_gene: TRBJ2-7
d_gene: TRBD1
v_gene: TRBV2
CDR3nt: TGTGCCAGCAGTGAGACAGGGAGCTCCTACGAGCAGTACTTC
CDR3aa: CASSETGSSYEQYF

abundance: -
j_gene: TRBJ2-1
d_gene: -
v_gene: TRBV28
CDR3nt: TGTGCCAGCAGTTTTTGGGGGGTGACGGATTTCGGTGGTGGCAATGAGCAGTTCTTC
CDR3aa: CASSFWGVTDFGGGNEQFF

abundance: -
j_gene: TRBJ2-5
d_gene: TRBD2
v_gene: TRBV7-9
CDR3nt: TGTGCCAGCAGCTTTTCAGCGGGGGGAACCCAAGAGACCCAGTACTTC
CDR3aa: CASSFSAGGTQETQYF

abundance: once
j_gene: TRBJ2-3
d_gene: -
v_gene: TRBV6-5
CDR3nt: TGTGCCAGCAGGGGACTGGCAGATACGCAGTATTTT
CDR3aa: CASRGLADTQYF

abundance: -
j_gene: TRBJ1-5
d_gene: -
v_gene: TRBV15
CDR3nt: TGTGCCACCAGCAGAGACTCGGCCCCGGTGGGTCAGCCCCAGCATTTT
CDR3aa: CATSRDSAPVGQPQHF

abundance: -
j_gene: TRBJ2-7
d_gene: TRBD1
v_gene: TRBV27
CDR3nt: TGTGCCAGCAGTTTTGCCCCAGGGGGCAACTACGAGCAGTACTTC
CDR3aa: CASSFAPGGNYEQYF

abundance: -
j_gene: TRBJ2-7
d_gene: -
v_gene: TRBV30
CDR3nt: TGTGCCTGGAGTATGGGGAGCTCCTACGAGCAGTACTTC
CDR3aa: CAWSMGSSYEQYF

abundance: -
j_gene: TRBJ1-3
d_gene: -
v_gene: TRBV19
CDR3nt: TGTGCAACAGGGAAAATCTCTGGAAACACCATATATTTT
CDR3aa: CATGKISGNTIYF

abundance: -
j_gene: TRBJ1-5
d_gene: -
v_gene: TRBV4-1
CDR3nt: TGCGCCAGCAGCCTCCAGGTCACAGGCGCTCAGCCCCAGCATTTT
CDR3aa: CASSLQVTGAQPQHF

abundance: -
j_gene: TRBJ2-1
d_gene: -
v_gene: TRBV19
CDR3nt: TGTGCCAGTATGAGCCAGGACTGGAATGAGCAGTTCTTC
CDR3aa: CASMSQDWNEQFF

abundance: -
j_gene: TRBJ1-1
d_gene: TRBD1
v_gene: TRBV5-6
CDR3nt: TGTGCCAGCAGCCACAGGGGGCCCACTGAAGCTTTCTTT
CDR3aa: CASSHRGPTEAFF

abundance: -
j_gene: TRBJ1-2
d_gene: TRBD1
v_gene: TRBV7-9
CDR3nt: TGTGCCAGCAGCTCCGGACAGGGAAACTATGGCTACACCTTC
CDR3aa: CASSSGQGNYGYTF

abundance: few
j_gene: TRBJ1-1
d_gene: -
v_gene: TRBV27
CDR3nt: TGTGCCAGCAGTTCTACAGCTATGAACACTGAAGCTTTCTTT
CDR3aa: CASSSTAMNTEAFF

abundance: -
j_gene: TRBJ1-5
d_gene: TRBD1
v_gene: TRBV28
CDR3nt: TGTGCCAGCAGTCACGACAGGGGGTTAAATCAGCCCCAGCATTTT
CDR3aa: CASSHDRGLNQPQHF

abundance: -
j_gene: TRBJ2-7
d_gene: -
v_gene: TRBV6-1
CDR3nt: TGTGCCAGCAGCTGGGACAACCTGGGCTACGAGCAGTACTTC
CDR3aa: CASSWDNLGYEQYF

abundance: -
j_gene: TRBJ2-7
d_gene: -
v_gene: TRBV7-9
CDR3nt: TGTGCCAGCAGCTTACCCGGGATCTACGAGCAGTACTTC
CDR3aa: CASSLPGIYEQYF

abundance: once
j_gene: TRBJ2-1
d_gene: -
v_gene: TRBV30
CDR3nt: TGTGCCTGGAGTGTCTTATCCTACAATGAGCAGTTCTTC
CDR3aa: CAWSVLSYNEQFF

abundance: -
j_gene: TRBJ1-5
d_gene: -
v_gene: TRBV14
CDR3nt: TGTGCCAGCAGCCAAGGGACACCTTACAGCAATCAGCCCCAGCATTTT
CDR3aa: CASSQGTPYSNQPQHF

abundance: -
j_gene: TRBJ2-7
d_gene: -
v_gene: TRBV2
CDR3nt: TGTGCCAGCAGTGAAGCACCAGGTTCATTCCGCTACGAGCAGTACTTC
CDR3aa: CASSEAPGSFRYEQYF

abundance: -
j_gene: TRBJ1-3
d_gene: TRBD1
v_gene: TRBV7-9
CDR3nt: TGTGCCAGCAGCCACCTACCGGGACAGTCAAGCTCTGGAAACACCATATATTTT
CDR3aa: CASSHLPGQSSSGNTIYF

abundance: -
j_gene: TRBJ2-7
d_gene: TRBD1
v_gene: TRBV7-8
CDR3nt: TGTGCCAGCAGCAGCCGGGACAGGGGCTACGAGCAGTACTTC
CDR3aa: CASSSRDRGYEQYF

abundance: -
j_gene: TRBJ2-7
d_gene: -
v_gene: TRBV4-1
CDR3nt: TGCGCCAGCAGCCAAGGGAAGTACGAGCAGTACTTC
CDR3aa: CASSQGKYEQYF

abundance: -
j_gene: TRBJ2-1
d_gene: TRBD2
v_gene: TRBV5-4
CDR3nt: TGTGCCAGCAGTCCCACTAGCGGGGGGGTCTTCAATGAGCAGTTCTTC
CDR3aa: CASSPTSGGVFNEQFF

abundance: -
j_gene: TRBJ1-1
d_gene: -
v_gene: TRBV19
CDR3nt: TGTGCCAGTAGTCTTTTACAGAACACTGAAGCTTTCTTT
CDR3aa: CASSLLQNTEAFF